This is a list of T cell receptor beta chains from one sample in a study of post-analysis software for immune sequencing data. TCRdb processed the PCR reads anew with MiXCR; each CDR3 protein has one entry. The sample has around 400,000 distinct CDR3 sequences, less than 40% seen once. The material sequenced was blood. All receptors derive from a girl aged 2 to 10 with multiple sclerosis. Both conserved end residues are part of each CDR3. A D gene is named only where the DNA matches it firmly. Only some rows state a clone size, as once, few, many or a class for expanded clones.

CDR3 length | D gene | J gene | V gene | clone size | CDR3 DNA | CDR3 protein
13 | . | TRBJ1-2 | TRBV29-1 | few | TGCAGCGCCCCGGCAGGGCGCGGTGGTGGCTACACCTTC | CSAPAGRGGGYTF
13 | . | TRBJ2-5 | TRBV20-1 | . | TGCAGTGCTAGAGCCAATTACCAAGAGACCCAGTACTTC | CSARANYQETQYF
14 | . | TRBJ1-1 | TRBV20-1 | . | TGCAGTGCTAGACCCGACTTGCAGGGAACTGAAGCTTTCTTT | CSARPDLQGTEAFF
16 | . | TRBJ2-1 | TRBV5-1 | . | TGCGCCAGCAGCTTGGCCGGAAGGTATTCCTACAATGAGCAGTTCTTC | CASSLAGRYSYNEQFF
14 | TRBD2 | TRBJ2-5 | TRBV7-9 | once | TGTGCCGAGAGCGCGGCGGGGGGGGACAATGAGCAGTACTTC | CAESAAGGDNEQYF
14 | . | TRBJ1-2 | TRBV2 | . | TGTGCCAGCAGCCGGGACGGACCCGTCTATGGCTACACCTTC | CASSRDGPVYGYTF
15 | . | TRBJ1-2 | TRBV9 | few | TGTGCCAGCAGCGTAGCGGGGGGGGCCGGGCCTGGCTACACCTTC | CASSVAGGAGPGYTF
15 | . | TRBJ2-7 | TRBV20-1 | . | TGCAGTGCTAGAGATCTCGGGGGTAGCTCCTACGAGCAGTACTTC | CSARDLGGSSYEQYF
12 | . | TRBJ2-1 | TRBV2 | . | TGTGCCAGCAGTGAATCGCAACATGAGCAGTTCTTC | CASSESQHEQFF
14 | TRBD1 | TRBJ2-7 | TRBV12-3/TRBV12-4 | few | TGTGCCAGCAGTTTCGACAGGGTCCCCTACGAGCAGTACTTC | CASSFDRVPYEQYF
18 | TRBD1 | TRBJ1-5 | TRBV7-8 | . | TGTGCCAGCAGCTTAGAGGGACAGGGGTTCGCGGTCAATCAGCCCCAGCATTTT | CASSLEGQGFAVNQPQHF
15 | . | TRBJ2-3 | TRBV5-5 | . | TGTGCCAGCAGCCTTACTGTTGGGGACACAGATACGCAGTATTTT | CASSLTVGDTDTQYF
16 | . | TRBJ2-1 | TRBV29-1 | . | TGCAGCGTTGGAGCTGGGAGATCCCCTTTAATAAATGAGCAGTTCTTC | CSVGAGRSPLINEQFF
16 | . | TRBJ2-3 | TRBV3-1 | . | TGTGCCAGCAGCCAAGTAGGTGGAAGACACACAGATACGCAGTATTTT | CASSQVGGRHTDTQYF
14 | TRBD2 | TRBJ2-3 | TRBV5-1 | . | TGCGCCAGCAGCTTCGGGACTAGTGGAAATACGCAGTATTTT | CASSFGTSGNTQYF
15 | . | TRBJ2-5 | TRBV28 | . | TGTGCCAGCACCCACAGTCGGGGATGGGGGGAGACCCAGTACTTC | CASTHSRGWGETQYF
15 | TRBD2 | TRBJ2-7 | TRBV3-1 | few | TGTGCCAGCAGCCAAAAGCGGGGTTACCACTACGAGCAGTACTTC | CASSQKRGYHYEQYF
17 | TRBD2 | TRBJ2-1 | TRBV4-1 | . | TGCGCCAGCAGCCCCAGGACTAGCGGGAGGGCCTACAATGAGCAGTTCTTC | CASSPRTSGRAYNEQFF
14 | . | TRBJ1-1 | TRBV27 | . | TGTGCCAGCAGTTTATCGGGGGTGAACACTGAAGCTTTCTTT | CASSLSGVNTEAFF
15 | TRBD2 | TRBJ2-3 | TRBV7-3 | few | TGTGCCAGCAGCTTGATAGGACTAGCGGGAGATACGCAGTATTTT | CASSLIGLAGDTQYF
12 | TRBD1 | TRBJ2-7 | TRBV29-1 | few | TGCAGCGTCAGGGGACAGGGGACCGAGCAGTACTTC | CSVRGQGTEQYF
14 | . | TRBJ2-5 | TRBV12-1 | . | TGTGCCAGCAGAGGAGGACGGCGCCAAGAGACCCAGTACTTC | CASRGGRRQETQYF
14 | TRBD1 | TRBJ1-1 | TRBV4-3 | . | TGCGCCAGCAGCCTCCCGACAGGGGGCACTGAAGCTTTCTTT | CASSLPTGGTEAFF
15 | . | TRBJ2-3 | TRBV5-1 | few | TGCGCCAGCAGCTTGGCCGGGGCTGAGACAGATACGCAGTATTTT | CASSLAGAETDTQYF
14 | . | TRBJ2-1 | TRBV13 | . | TGTGCCAGCAGCTTAGAGCCCCCGCCGTCTGAGCAGTTCTTC | CASSLEPPPSEQFF
14 | . | TRBJ2-7 | TRBV18 | . | TGTGCCAGCTCCTCTCCCCCAGACGGCTACGAGCAGTACTTC | CASSSPPDGYEQYF
14 | TRBD1 | TRBJ1-2 | TRBV7-9 | . | TGTGCCAGCAGCTCGGACAGGGAGGTGCAGGGCTACACCTTC | CASSSDREVQGYTF
12 | . | TRBJ2-7 | TRBV6-2/TRBV6-3 | . | TGTGCCAGCAGTTATATCAGCGACGAGCAGTACTTC | CASSYISDEQYF
16 | TRBD2 | TRBJ2-1 | TRBV18 | . | TGTGCCAGCTCCCGACTAGCGGGAGTGACGGCGGATGAGCAGTTCTTC | CASSRLAGVTADEQFF
12 | TRBD1 | TRBJ2-5 | TRBV7-2 | . | TGTGCCAGTCAGGGGGTCTCGAGAGAGCAGTACTTC | CASQGVSREQYF
14 | TRBD1 | TRBJ2-7 | TRBV7-9 | . | TGTGCCAGCAGCCGCGACAGGGCGAATCCCGAGCAGTACTTC | CASSRDRANPEQYF
14 | TRBD1 | TRBJ2-7 | TRBV28 | . | TGTGCCAGCAGTTTCCCCGGACAGGTCTACGAGCAGTACTTC | CASSFPGQVYEQYF
14 | . | TRBJ1-4 | TRBV12-3/TRBV12-4 | few | TGTGCCAGCAGTCGGGACACCACCGGTGAAAAACTGTTTTTT | CASSRDTTGEKLFF
14 | . | TRBJ2-3 | TRBV12-3/TRBV12-4 | few | TGTGCCAGCACCCTTGGGGCTAGCACAGATACGCAGTATTTT | CASTLGASTDTQYF
13 | . | TRBJ1-1 | TRBV30 | . | TGTGCCTGGAGTGTTGGGACGGACACTGAAGCTTTCTTT | CAWSVGTDTEAFF
17 | . | TRBJ1-6 | TRBV4-3 | . | TGCGCCAGCAGCCTTGACAGGCAGAGCTCCTATAATTCACCCCTCCACTTT | CASSLDRQSSYNSPLHF
14 | . | TRBJ2-7 | TRBV28 | few | TGTGCCAGCAGTCGTTGGGGAACCTCCTACGAGCAGTACTTC | CASSRWGTSYEQYF
15 | . | TRBJ2-1 | TRBV6-6 | many | TGTGCCAGCAGTTACTCGAAGTCTAGTGGCGATGAGCAGTTCTTC | CASSYSKSSGDEQFF
14 | . | TRBJ2-3 | TRBV9 | . | TGTGCCAGCAGTGCCGTAGTACCCCGCGATACGCAGTATTTT | CASSAVVPRDTQYF
15 | TRBD1 | TRBJ1-1 | TRBV6-5 | . | TGTGCCAGCAGTCTAGGGACAGGGGGTTACACTGAAGCTTTCTTT | CASSLGTGGYTEAFF
15 | TRBD2 | TRBJ2-7 | TRBV29-1 | . | TGCAGCGTCGTGGGTTCGGCGGGAGTCAGGTACGAGCAGTACTTC | CSVVGSAGVRYEQYF
14 | . | TRBJ2-7 | TRBV15 | few | TGTGCCACCAGCAGGGACAGAAACTCCTACGAGCAGTACTTC | CATSRDRNSYEQYF
13 | TRBD1 | TRBJ2-2 | TRBV20-1 | . | TGCAGTGCTTGGGACAGGGTGTCCGGGGAGCTGTTTTTT | CSAWDRVSGELFF
17 | TRBD2 | TRBJ2-7 | TRBV27 | few | TGTGCCAGCAGGCCATTCCTAGGACTAGCAGGGAAAAACGAGCAGTACTTC | CASRPFLGLAGKNEQYF
12 | . | TRBJ2-5 | TRBV7-6 | many | TGTGCCAGCAGCTTAAACGGCTTCGAACAGTACTTC | CASSLNGFEQYF
14 | . | TRBJ2-7 | TRBV9 | once | TGTGCCAGCAGCGTAGAGGTGCAGACCTACGAGCAGTACTTC | CASSVEVQTYEQYF
15 | . | TRBJ1-5 | TRBV6-6 | . | TGTGCCAGCAGTTATGGTGACCGTAACAATCAGCCCCAGCATTTT | CASSYGDRNNQPQHF
17 | TRBD1 | TRBJ2-1 | TRBV15 | . | TGTGCCGCCAGCAGGCCCCCACGGACAGGGGTAATCGATGAGCAGTTCTTC | CAASRPPRTGVIDEQFF
15 | TRBD2 | TRBJ2-1 | TRBV7-9 | . | TGTGCCAGCAAAAAGCGGGGGAGCTCCTACAATGAGCAGTTCTTC | CASKKRGSSYNEQFF
17 | TRBD1 | TRBJ2-1 | TRBV7-9 | . | TGTGCCAGCAGCTCGCCCTTAAAGGGACAGGGCCCCAATGAGCAGTTCTTC | CASSSPLKGQGPNEQFF
14 | . | TRBJ2-3 | TRBV7-3 | few | TGTGCCAGCAGCTTAGGAGGTTACACAGATACGCAGTATTTT | CASSLGGYTDTQYF
16 | TRBD2 | TRBJ2-5 | TRBV7-2 | . | TGTGCCAGCAGCTTATCGATAGCGGGAGGACAAGAGACCCAGTACTTC | CASSLSIAGGQETQYF
17 | TRBD1 | TRBJ2-7 | TRBV7-2 | . | TGTGCCAGCAGCTTAGCCGGCGTCTTACAGGGGGGAGGCGAGCAGTACTTC | CASSLAGVLQGGGEQYF
14 | . | TRBJ1-6 | TRBV20-1 | . | TGCAGTGCTAGAGTCGGGCCTTCGGGGGCTCCCCTCCACTTT | CSARVGPSGAPLHF
18 | TRBD2 | TRBJ2-7 | TRBV6-5 | . | TGTGCCAGCGGTTATACGGGACTAGCGGGGGGTCTCTCCTACGAGCAGTACTTC | CASGYTGLAGGLSYEQYF
14 | . | TRBJ2-1 | TRBV5-1 | . | TGCGCCAGCAGCTTGAGCGTACGAATCAATGAGCAGTTCTTC | CASSLSVRINEQFF
15 | . | TRBJ2-7 | TRBV7-3 | . | TGTGCCAGCAGCCCTAATGGGGGGAGTATCAACGAGCAGTACTTC | CASSPNGGSINEQYF
15 | TRBD2 | TRBJ2-1 | TRBV14 | . | TGTGCCAGCAGCGAGGGACTAGCGGCCTACAATGAGCAGTTCTTC | CASSEGLAAYNEQFF
15 | TRBD2 | TRBJ2-5 | TRBV5-1 | . | TGCGCCAGCAGCGCCGGGACTAGCGGACAAGAGACCCAGTACTTC | CASSAGTSGQETQYF
15 | . | TRBJ1-6 | TRBV5-4 | few | TGTGCCAGCAGCTTGGGTCCAGGGACTAATTCACCCCTCCACTTT | CASSLGPGTNSPLHF